This TCR beta chain is from a study of CD8 T cells in Susac syndrome. Reverse transcription of roughly 0.5 to 1 ug RNA used random hexamers. The method of amplification for TCR beta CDR3 was immunoSEQ multiplex PCR, covering 54 Vbeta and 13 Jbeta. Each CDR3 protein is one row after TCRdb ran MiXCR on the immunoSEQ multiplex PCR reads. The table shows 160,000 or so distinct CDR3 sequences, with around 95% occurring only once. Sequencing of TCR beta was carried out in blood CD8+ and CD4+ T cells. It was negative isolation that provided the CD8+ and CD4+ T cells, whereas TEMRA cells were enriched by FACS. The V and J ends lost 0 bases and 9 bases respectively, with 12 bases between them. CDR1 and CDR2 from the germline V gene are GTSNPN and SVGIG (reference sequence). This CDR3 contains 13 residues.

The gene calls are TRBV30 and TRBJ1-5, with a weak D call TRBD1 (6 bases). The source material was CD8+ T cells from PBMCs. The clonotype originates from a human donor with multiple sclerosis. The CDR3 protein is CAWSVVGGGPQHF. The DNA for the CDR3 is TGTGCCTGGAGTGTCGTCGGGGGCGGGCCCCAGCATTTT.